This T cell receptor (beta chain) was obtained from a study of Graves' ophthalmopathy and Graves' hyperthyroidism. Study-level findings and limits: Using 13 signatures, a model distinguished ophthalmopathy from stable hyperthyroidism, reaching around 90% sensitivity and about 81% specificity. Among expanded thyroid clonotypes above 0.001 frequency, most also occurred in blood.

The CDR3 length is 13 residues. Per germline, CDR1 MNHEY and CDR2 SVGEGT. Trimming left V 9 bases short and J 0 bases short, with 12 bases between. Remarks on this clonotype: Its target is unknown.

Ophthalmopathy donors' eye disease showed moderate-to-severe activity, CAS of at least 3, NOSPECS of at least 4 and duration under 3 months. Diagnoses were established from clinical symptoms, serum thyroxine, TRAb, thyroid ultrasound and orbital computed tomography. Using RNA transcripts, the TCR beta CDR3 regions were amplified. First-round RT-PCR with HTBI primers preceded a second-round multiplex PCR. Via MiXCR, TCRdb re-called the multiplex PCR reads, giving one row per CDR3 protein. The sample has fewer than 400,000 distinct CDR3 sequences, roughly 18% seen once. The source of this sequence is a woman aged 18-29 years with Graves' ophthalmopathy. The sequenced material came from peripheral blood. The chain carries TRBV6-2 or TRBV6-3 and TRBJ2-7; D remains ambiguous. The CDR3 sequence: CASSITASYEQYF. The CDR3 bases are TGTGCCAGTAGTATCACAGCCTCCTACGAGCAGTACTTC.